The 22 T cell receptor beta chains below come from one sample, sequenced in a study of cytomegalovirus exposure and HLA in healthy donors. Primers included in the PCR were 60 Vbeta and 13 Jbeta primers. Repertoires were generated with immunoSEQ multiplex PCR, while TCRdb's copy carries only in-frame clones and drops some. The sample consists of about 100,000 clones, 79% of them appearing once. The sequenced sample was PBMCs. The source is a female donor in good health and CMV-seropositive.

Only one count was recorded for this clone. V and J are TRBV5-1 and TRBJ2-1, with 9 bases lining up with TRBD2. The junction had 6 bases not matched to a gene; V was cut back by 1 base and J by 7 bases. Per germline, CDR1 SGHRS and CDR2 YFSETQ. The CDR3 is 15 residues long. The CDR3 DNA follows: TGCGCCAGCAGCTTGCTGGCTAGCGGGACGAATGAGCAGTTCTTC. Translated, it gives CASSLLASGTNEQFF.

This chain connects TRBV7-8 to TRBJ2-7; the D gene is possibly TRBD1 (6 bases). This CDR3 is built from 14 residues. Germline V gene sequence: CDR1 SGHVS, CDR2 FQNEAQ. V lost 2 bases and J 2 bases, leaving 10 bases between the germline ends. The CDR3, as DNA: TGTGCCAGCAGCTTATATGGGGGCACCTACGAGCAGTACTTC. It yields the protein CASSLYGGTYEQYF.

This clone was seen only a few times. The V and J genes are TRBV28 and TRBJ2-6; 11 bases are a match to TRBD1. Germline CDR1 is MDHEN and CDR2 is SYDVKM. V trimming: 6 bases; J trimming: 0 bases; junction bases outside the gene matches: 7. The CDR3 covers 18 residues. This CDR3 reads CASRVAGTGGSGANVLTF. CDR3 coding DNA: TGTGCCAGCAGGGTCGCCGGGACAGGGGGCTCTGGGGCCAACGTCCTGACTTTC.

This clone showed up just a few times. The chain recombines TRBV19 with TRBJ1-5; TRBD1 aligns across 8 bases. CDR3 length: 16 amino acids. Germline CDR1 is LNHDA and CDR2 is SQIVND (reference sequence). V was clipped by 5 bases and J by 3 bases; unmatched bases: 9. CDR3 nucleotide sequence: TGTGCCAGTAGTTTACCAGGGGGCTTGGACAATCAGCCCCAGCATTTT. Its protein is CASSLPGGLDNQPQHF.

The rearrangement uses TRBV11-2 and TRBJ1-1; a weak D match, TRBD1 (5 bases). V gave up 0 bases and J gave up 3 bases, with 11 bases separating them. Germline CDR1 reads SGHAT; CDR2 reads FQNNGV. The CDR3 has 15 amino acids. Written as DNA, the CDR3 is TGTGCCAGCAGCTTAGATTCGGCGGGGGACACTGAAGCTTTCTTT. The encoded protein is CASSLDSAGDTEAFF.

The chain uses TRBV6-4 and TRBJ2-3; 8 bases fit TRBD2. The trim removed 7 bases at V and 0 bases at J, leaving 15 bases unmatched. This CDR3 is 18 amino acids long. Per the germline V gene, CDR1 is MRHNA and CDR2 is SNTAGT. The CDR3 DNA follows: TGTGCCAGCATTCTTTGGGTCCGACCGGGAGGGAGCACAGATACGCAGTATTTT. Translated, it gives CASILWVRPGGSTDTQYF.

In this sample, this clone turned up a few times. The V call is TRBV27, the J call TRBJ1-2; a weak D match, TRBD1 (6 bases). The CDR3 is made up of 16 amino acids. The V and J ends lost 9 bases and 8 bases respectively, with 28 bases between them. Looked up from germline, CDR1 is MNHEY and CDR2 is SMNVEV (reference sequence). Here the CDR3 reads CASPLFWTAFQRGYTF. The CDR3 DNA sequence: TGTGCCAGTCCCTTGTTTTGGACAGCTTTTCAAAGGGGCTACACCTTC.

The chain couples TRBV29-1 to TRBJ1-1; 7 bases are a match to TRBD1. With V trimmed by 6 bases and J by 0 bases, 13 bases remained unmatched. Germline V gene data show CDR1 as SQVTM and CDR2 as ANQGSEA. This CDR3 is 16 amino acids long. CDR3: CSVDGKGQQMNTEAFF. In nucleotides, the CDR3 is TGCAGCGTAGACGGAAAGGGACAGCAAATGAACACTGAAGCTTTCTTT.

This rearrangement joins TRBV11-2 to TRBJ2-7; D is possibly TRBD2 (7 bases). The CDR3 sequence is 16 residues long. Per germline, CDR1 SGHAT and CDR2 FQNNGV. The germline V and J ends were trimmed by 3 bases and 5 bases, with 20 bases remaining between them. The chain's CDR3 is CASSFGGMGARNEQYF. CDR3 bases: TGTGCCAGCAGCTTCGGGGGGATGGGGGCAAGGAACGAGCAGTACTTC.

The chain employs TRBV5-6 and TRBJ2-3; TRBD2 aligns across 9 bases. The CDR3 has 15 amino acids. The V gene's germline CDR1 is SGHDT and CDR2 YYEEEE. With V trimmed by 2 bases and J by 5 bases, 6 bases remained unmatched. CDR3 sequence reads: CASSFLREGGDTQYF. In DNA, the CDR3 is TGTGCCAGCAGCTTCTTGCGGGAGGGGGGAGATACGCAGTATTTT.

This chain joins TRBV7-7 and TRBJ2-3; 7 nucleotides line up with TRBD2. V lost 1 base and J lost 2; bases outside the gene matches: 3. The CDR3 totals 15 residues. CDR1 is SSHAT, CDR2 FNYEAQ, per germline (reference sequence). In DNA form, the CDR3 reads TGTGCCAGCAGCTTAGGGGCGGGAGCCACAGATACGCAGTATTTT. It is translated as CASSLGAGATDTQYF. Full variable domain (rest looked up from reference TRBV7-7 and TRBJ2-3): GAGVSQSPRYKVTKRGQDVTLRCDPISSHATLYWYQQALGQGPEFLTYFNYEAQPDKSGLPSDRFSAERPEGSISTLTIQRTEQRDSAMYRCASSLGAGATDTQYFGPGTRLTVL.

The V and J genes are TRBV5-6 and TRBJ2-7, with 10 bases fitting TRBD1. Trimming removed 0 bases from V and 4 bases from J; junction bases left unmatched: 4. The CDR3 totals 15 residues. Germline assignment: CDR1 SGHDT and CDR2 YYEEEE. The CDR3 loop is CASSLAGTGAYEQYF. In DNA, the CDR3 is TGTGCCAGCAGCTTGGCCGGGACAGGGGCGTACGAGCAGTACTTC.

V usage is TRBV30 and J usage is TRBJ2-7; 10 nucleotides line up with TRBD1. This CDR3 has 12 amino acids. CDR1 and CDR2 from the germline V gene are GTSNPN and SVGIG (reference sequence). CDR3 nucleotides: TGTGCGGGGGGACAGGGGTCCTACGAGCAGTACTTC. Residues: CAGGQGSYEQYF.

V usage is TRBV7-2 and J usage is TRBJ2-1, with D maybe TRBD1 (6 bases). This CDR3 has 16 residues. Trimming took 0 bases from V and 5 from J, leaving 14 bases between them. Per germline, CDR1 SGHTA and CDR2 FQGNSA. DNA for the CDR3: TGTGCCAGCAGCTTAGCCTCCCAGGGGTTCGACAATGAGCAGTTCTTC. Translating gives CASSLASQGFDNEQFF. Full variable domain (outside the CDR3, taken from reference TRBV7-2 and TRBJ2-1): GAGVSQSPSNKVTEKGKDVELRCDPISGHTALYWYRQSLGQGLEFLIYFQGNSAPDKSGLPSDRFSAERTGGSVSTLTIQRTQQEDSAVYLCASSLASQGFDNEQFFGPGTRLTVL.

The genes are TRBV5-1 and TRBJ1-1, with 7 bases matching TRBD1. With V trimmed by 4 bases and J by 4 bases, 7 bases remained unmatched. CDR3 length equals 14 residues. Germline CDR1 SGHRS, CDR2 YFSETQ. CDR3 residues: CASSPPDRSTEAFF. CDR3 sequence (DNA): TGCGCCAGCAGCCCCCCGGACAGGTCCACTGAAGCTTTCTTT.

CDR3 sequence reads: CASSQDPPGTFSPSEQYF. The CDR3 DNA sequence: TGCGCCAGCAGCCAAGATCCCCCCGGGACATTTTCCCCCTCCGAGCAGTACTTC. The chain joins TRBV4-3 to TRBJ2-7, with D tentatively TRBD1 (6 bases). This CDR3 has 18 residues. In germline, CDR1 is LGHNA, CDR2 YSLEER. The ends were cut back, 0 bases at V and 6 bases at J, with 24 bases in the middle.

This clone was found a few times. The rearrangement joins TRBV4-3 to TRBJ2-7; perhaps TRBD1 as D (5 bases). The CDR3 is made up of 13 amino acids. V dropped 0 bases and J dropped 5 bases, with 8 bases sitting between them. The germline CDR1 and CDR2 sequences are LGHNA and YSLEER. The CDR3 loop reads CASSQDLDNEQYF. The CDR3 DNA is TGCGCCAGCAGCCAAGATTTGGACAACGAGCAGTACTTC.

This sequence joins TRBV30 and TRBJ2-7; 10 bases map to TRBD1. After removal of 2 bases from V and 3 bases from J, the junction contained 4 bases not matched to a gene. The CDR3 sequence is 14 residues long. The germline gives CDR1 GTSNPN, CDR2 SVGIG (reference sequence). The DNA for the CDR3 is TGTGCCTGGAGTCCTGGGACAGGGGACTACGAGCAGTACTTC. Its protein is CAWSPGTGDYEQYF.

This clone came up once. This chain joins TRBV13 and TRBJ2-2; D call uncertain. This CDR3 region has 13 residues. V was pared by 5 bases and J by 7 bases, with 11 bases between. The germline CDR1 and CDR2 sequences are PRHDT and FYEKMQ (reference sequence). CDR3 amino acids: CASSNRLHGELFF. CDR3 DNA sequence: TGTGCCAGCAGCAACCGACTGCACGGGGAGCTGTTTTTT.

V and J are TRBV21-1 and TRBJ1-1. TRBV21-1 is a listed pseudogene. The CDR3 runs 13 residues. The CDR3 spells CASSLITDTEAFF. The CDR3 bases are TGTGCCAGCAGTCTCATAACGGACACTGAAGCTTTCTTT.

The chain is built from TRBV4-3 and TRBJ1-2; D perhaps matches TRBD1 (5 bases). Germline lookup yields CDR1 LGHNA and CDR2 YSLEER. CDR3 length: 14 residues. The V end lost 0 bases, the J end lost 12 bases, and 17 bases lay between the germline ends. The CDR3 loop is CASSQDKRRGIDTF. CDR3 nucleotides: TGCGCCAGCAGCCAAGATAAACGCCGGGGGATCGACACCTTC.

The chain employs TRBV19 and TRBJ2-5; TRBD2 agrees at 8 bases. The DNA end is more similar to TRBJ2-7, so the J call may be wrong. CDR1 is LNHDA and CDR2 is SQIVND in the germline V gene (reference sequence). This CDR3 has 14 amino acids. CDR3 sequence reads: CASSLSGSGYEQYF. CDR3 coding DNA: TGTGCCAGTAGTCTGAGCGGGAGTGGCTACGAGCAGTACTTC.